The 5 T cell receptor beta chains given below trace back to one sample, sequenced in a study of cytomegalovirus exposure and HLA in healthy donors (dated by TCRdb to about 2017). The library was prepared using the immunoSEQ multiplex PCR assay. For the multiplex PCR, a mixture combining 60 forward primers for TCR Vbeta segments and 13 reverse primers for TCR Jbeta segments was used. TCRdb took over this immuneACCESS table, retaining in-frame rearrangements with V and J assigned. Such tables are incomplete; in checked studies, under half of the missing clones stem from an unresolved V gene, and the remainder is unexplained. A total of about 120,000 clones appear in this sample, 72% of them only once. The top ten clones comprise approximately 3.5% of the sample. Sequencing was carried out using PBMCs. The receptor source for this set is a man aged 25 to 45 in good health and CMV-seronegative.

This sequence joins TRBV6-4 and TRBJ2-3, with D possibly being TRBD1 (6 bases). Germline CDR1 MRHNA, CDR2 SNTAGT. The CDR3 extends over 14 amino acids. V lost 3 bases, J lost 4 bases, and 11 bases lay in between. The CDR3 sequence: CASSDLAGADTQYF. CDR3 coding DNA: TGTGCCAGCAGTGATCTGGCAGGGGCAGATACGCAGTATTTT.

The V call is TRBV18, the J call TRBJ1-2; D remains unclear. Deletions cut 3 bases from V and 7 bases from J, with 21 bases between. This CDR3 comprises 16 residues. Looked up from germline, CDR1 is KGHSH and CDR2 is LQKENI. CDR3 loop: CASSPSVRSDSSGYTF. The DNA of the CDR3 is TGTGCCAGCTCACCTTCTGTCAGAAGTGATAGCAGTGGCTACACCTTC.

V is TRBV6-5 and J is TRBJ1-5; 8 bases line up with TRBD1. V dropped 5 bases and J dropped 16; count of bases not matched to a gene: 19. Germline CDR1 and CDR2: MNHEY and SVGAGI. The CDR3 runs 15 residues. CDR3 sequence reads: CASSTPRDRPPRAHF. The CDR3 nucleotides are TGTGCCAGCAGTACCCCCCGGGACAGGCCGCCCCGGGCTCATTTT.

The rearrangement links TRBV5-1 to TRBJ2-7; D is perhaps TRBD2 (6 bases). With 4 bases removed from V and 2 bases from J, the gap between germline ends came to 22 bases. The CDR3 runs to 17 residues. Germline V gene sequence: CDR1 SGHRS, CDR2 YFSETQ. CDR3 nucleotides: TGCGCCAGCAGCACGCACCCCGGGGGTACGGGGCCCTACGAGCAGTACTTC. Protein product: CASSTHPGGTGPYEQYF.

This chain uses TRBV7-9 with TRBJ2-7; D gene unclear. The CDR3 sequence is 14 residues long. Trimming removed 5 bases at V and 0 bases at J, with 11 bases between. Looked up from germline, CDR1 is SEHNR and CDR2 is FQNEAQ (reference sequence). CDR3 sequence (DNA): TGTGCCAGCAGCGGCCGGGTCCTCTCCTACGAGCAGTACTTC. It codes for CASSGRVLSYEQYF.